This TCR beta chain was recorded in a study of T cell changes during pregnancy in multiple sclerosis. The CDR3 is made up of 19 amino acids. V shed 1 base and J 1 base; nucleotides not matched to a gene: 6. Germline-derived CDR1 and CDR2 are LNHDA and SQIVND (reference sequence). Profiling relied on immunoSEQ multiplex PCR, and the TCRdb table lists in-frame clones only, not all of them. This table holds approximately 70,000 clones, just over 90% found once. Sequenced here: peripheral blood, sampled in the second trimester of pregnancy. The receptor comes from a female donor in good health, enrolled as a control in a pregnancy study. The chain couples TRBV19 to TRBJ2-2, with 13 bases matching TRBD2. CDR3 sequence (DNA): TGTGCCAGTAGTATAGGACTAGCGGGAGGCCTGAGGAACACCGGGGAGCTGTTTTTT. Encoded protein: CASSIGLAGGLRNTGELFF.